A selection of T cell receptor beta chains follows, all from one sample in a study of human T cells and chemical hapten exposure. TCRdb analysed the RACE reads with MiXCR anew, one entry per CDR3 protein. The sample includes 75,000 to 100,000 distinct CDR3 sequences, about an eighth of them seen just once. The source was whole blood, collected in connection with sensitization to the hapten diphenylcyclopropenone (DPC). The receptors derive from a woman in her 40s with alopecia areata. Some clones in this sample may be carry-over from other donors' samples. Each CDR3 is given with its conserved first and last residue. D genes are given only for firm matches. Rows give clone size only sometimes, using once, few, many, or a class for an expanded clone.

V,J,size,D,CDR3,DNA
TRBV7-9,TRBJ1-1,many,.,CASSPFDPNTEAFF,TGTGCCAGCAGCCCCTTCGACCCGAACACTGAAGCTTTCTTT
TRBV19,TRBJ2-7,.,TRBD2,CASRLAGEVYEQYF,TGTGCCAGTCGACTAGCGGGAGAAGTCTACGAGCAGTACTTC
TRBV7-2,TRBJ2-3,many,.,CASSPSWADTQYF,TGTGCCAGCAGCCCCTCGTGGGCAGATACGCAGTATTTT
TRBV7-6,TRBJ2-7,once,TRBD2,CASSLETGGSGAYEQYF,TGTGCCAGCAGCTTAGAGACGGGGGGTAGCGGGGCCTACGAGCAGTACTTC
TRBV28,TRBJ1-2,.,.,CAESGITMDGYTF,TGTGCCGAGAGCGGTATCACTATGGATGGCTACACCTTC
TRBV20-1,TRBJ2-3,.,.,CSASTDTQYF,TGCAGTGCTAGCACAGATACGCAGTATTTT
TRBV7-2,TRBJ2-6,few,.,CASSHSGANVLTF,TGTGCCAGCAGTCATTCTGGGGCCAACGTCCTGACTTTC
TRBV28,TRBJ1-4,.,.,CASRPTLGEKLFF,TGTGCCAGCAGACCTACTCTAGGGGAAAAACTGTTTTTT
TRBV28,TRBJ2-1,.,TRBD2,CASRGAGGSNEQFF,TGTGCCAGCAGGGGCGCGGGAGGTAGCAATGAGCAGTTCTTC
TRBV5-1,TRBJ2-1,.,.,CASSLQPGPLYNEQFF,TGCGCCAGCAGCCTTCAGCCGGGACCCCTCTACAATGAGCAGTTCTTC
TRBV14,TRBJ1-4,many,.,CASSRAFATNEKLFF,TGTGCCAGCAGCCGTGCCTTTGCAACTAATGAAAAACTGTTTTTT
TRBV20-1,TRBJ1-1,.,.,CSARYPRGTEAFF,TGCAGTGCTAGGTACCCAAGGGGCACTGAAGCTTTCTTT
TRBV7-9,TRBJ2-2,.,.,CATHGRTGELFF,TGTGCCACCCACGGTAGGACCGGGGAGCTGTTTTTT
TRBV12-3/TRBV12-4,TRBJ2-4,few,.,CASRSPGGASKNIQYF,TGTGCCAGCAGGTCTCCAGGGGGGGCAAGCAAAAACATTCAGTACTTC
TRBV28,TRBJ1-5,few,.,CASSVYGRGGNQPQHF,TGTGCCAGCAGTGTTTACGGGAGGGGAGGCAATCAGCCCCAGCATTTT
TRBV19,TRBJ2-3,.,.,CASSINPFGTDTQYF,TGTGCCAGTAGTATAAATCCTTTTGGCACAGATACGCAGTATTTT
TRBV3-1,TRBJ2-3,few,.,CASSQVAWRDFSSSTDTQYF,TGTGCCAGCAGCCAAGTTGCCTGGAGGGATTTCTCCTCGAGCACAGATACGCAGTATTTT
TRBV5-8,TRBJ1-4,.,.,CASSLYWRDGEKLFF,TGTGCCAGCAGCTTGTATTGGAGGGACGGTGAAAAACTGTTTTTT
TRBV14,TRBJ2-7,.,.,CASSRDSSSYEQYF,TGTGCCAGCAGCCGAGACAGTAGCTCCTACGAGCAGTACTTC
TRBV28,TRBJ2-7,many,.,CASRGRLYEQYF,TGTGCCAGCCGGGGGAGGTTGTACGAGCAGTACTTC
TRBV7-9,TRBJ2-5,few,.,CASSLARSRYSQGYQETQYF,TGTGCCAGCAGCTTAGCGAGATCACGGTACTCGCAGGGGTACCAAGAGACCCAGTACTTC
TRBV28,TRBJ1-4,.,.,CASHLEGRDEKLFF,TGTGCCAGCCATTTGGAAGGGAGGGATGAAAAACTGTTTTTT
TRBV5-1,TRBJ2-3,many,.,CASSTDFGTANTQYF,TGCGCCAGCAGCACGGATTTCGGGACGGCGAATACGCAGTATTTT
TRBV4-1,TRBJ2-7,few,.,CASSPTVNPYEQYF,TGCGCCAGCAGCCCCACGGTAAACCCGTACGAGCAGTACTTC
TRBV18,TRBJ2-7,few,.,CASSPPYGDEQYF,TGTGCCAGCTCACCCCCCTATGGGGACGAGCAGTACTTC
TRBV29-1,TRBJ2-1,many,.,CSVGRGFGGSNEQFF,TGCAGCGTTGGGAGGGGGTTTGGCGGGAGCAATGAGCAGTTCTTC
TRBV6-2/TRBV6-3,TRBJ2-4,few,.,CASFPGVGAKNIQYF,TGTGCCAGTTTTCCAGGGGTAGGGGCCAAAAACATTCAGTACTTC